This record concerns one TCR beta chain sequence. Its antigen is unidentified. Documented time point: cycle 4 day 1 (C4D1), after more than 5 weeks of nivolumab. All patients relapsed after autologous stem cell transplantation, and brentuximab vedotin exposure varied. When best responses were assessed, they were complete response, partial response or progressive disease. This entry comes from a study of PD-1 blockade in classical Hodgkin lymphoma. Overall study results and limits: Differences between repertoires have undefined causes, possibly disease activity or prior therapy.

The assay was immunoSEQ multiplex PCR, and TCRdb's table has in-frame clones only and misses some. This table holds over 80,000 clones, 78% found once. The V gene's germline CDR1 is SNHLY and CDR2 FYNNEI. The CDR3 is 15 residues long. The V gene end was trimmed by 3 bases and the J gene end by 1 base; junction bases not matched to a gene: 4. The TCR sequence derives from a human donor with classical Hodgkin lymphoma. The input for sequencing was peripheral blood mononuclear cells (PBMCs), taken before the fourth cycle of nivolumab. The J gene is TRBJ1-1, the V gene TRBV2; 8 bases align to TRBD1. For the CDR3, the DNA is TGTGCCAGCAGTGACCTGGGACAGGCGAACACTGAAGCTTTCTTT. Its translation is CASSDLGQANTEAFF.